Each of the 15 T cell receptor beta chains below was sequenced from the same sample in a study of response to subunit inactivated influenza vaccine (dated by TCRdb to the late 2010s). Libraries came from RT-PCR. TCRdb names Illumina HiSeq 2500 as the instrument used. The public reads were reprocessed in TCRdb via fastp at Q25 and MiXCR, keeping in-frame beta chains. Here each entry gathers all rows of one CDR3 protein and keeps the most common genes and DNA. The sample contains 300,000 to 350,000 distinct CDR3 sequences, just over 20% of them found a single time. The ten largest clones take up roughly 10% of the sample. The input for sequencing was PBMCs from blood, taken 21 months after vaccination. Source of these receptors: a man aged 45 to 75 who received an inactivated influenza vaccine. Donor details come from another sample of the same person, matched by shared clones.

This clonotype was counted a single time. The chain joins TRBV10-3 to TRBJ1-1, with D maybe TRBD1 (5 bases). CDR3 length: 14 residues. Germline values: CDR1 ENHRY, CDR2 SYGVKD. V was cut by 5 bases and J by 1 base, with 11 bases left in between. DNA for the CDR3: TGTGCCATCAGTTCCGGGACCGCGAACACTGAAGCTTTCTTT. Translation gives CAISSGTANTEAFF.

This clonotype was observed a few times. J is TRBJ1-1 and V is TRBV6-1, with D hard to call. The CDR3 has 16 residues. With 7 bases removed from V and 0 bases from J, the gap between germline ends came to 18 bases. CDR1 is MNHNS, CDR2 SASEGT, per germline. The CDR3 spells CASNIGPRIVNTEAFF. As DNA, the CDR3 is TGTGCCAGCAATATAGGTCCCCGGATCGTGAACACTGAAGCTTTCTTT.

This clonotype appeared a few times. The chain uses TRBV20-1 and TRBJ2-5; D possibly corresponds to TRBD1 (6 bases). From germline, CDR1 is DFQATT and CDR2 SNEGSKA (reference sequence). The CDR3 is made up of 14 amino acids. With 3 bases removed from V and 5 bases from J, the gap between germline ends came to 16 bases. As DNA, the CDR3 is TGCAGTGCTAGGTTGGACAGTCACGGGGAGACCCAGTACTTC. This translates into CSARLDSHGETQYF.

This clonotype was seen a handful of times. This chain connects TRBV20-1 to TRBJ1-5; D is unresolved. The germline V gene encodes CDR1 DFQATT and CDR2 SNEGSKA (reference sequence). The CDR3 spans 15 residues. V shed 3 bases and J shed 0 bases, with 12 bases lying between them. CDR3 amino acids: CSASLLSHSNQPQHF. In nucleotides, the CDR3 is TGCAGTGCTAGTCTTCTGTCCCATAGCAATCAGCCCCAGCATTTT.

The chain links TRBV7-3 to TRBJ2-6; 10 positions agree with TRBD1. Trimming took 4 bases from V and 2 from J; bases not matched to a gene: 11. Germline V gives CDR1 SGHTA, CDR2 FQGTGA. This CDR3 has 19 residues. This CDR3 is CASSSLARQGAAGANVLTF. DNA of the CDR3: TGTGCCAGCAGCTCCCTTGCCCGACAGGGGGCAGCTGGGGCCAACGTCCTGACTTTC.

The table lists this clonotype with a few counts. CDR3 sequence (DNA): TGTGCCAGCAGTTTGACTAGCGGAAACTACGAGCAGTACTTC. Protein: CASSLTSGNYEQYF. The chain is built from TRBV28 and TRBJ2-7, with TRBD2 identical over 9 bases. The CDR3 runs to 14 residues. Germline-derived CDR1 and CDR2 are MDHEN and SYDVKM. V was pared by 3 bases and J by 3 bases, with 3 bases of the junction left unmatched.

CDR3 amino acids: CATSRPGEGNYGYTF. The CDR3 region has the DNA TGTGCCACCAGCAGACCAGGGGAGGGGAACTATGGCTACACCTTC. The chain has TRBV15 and TRBJ1-2; perhaps TRBD1 as D (6 bases). Trimming shortened V by 2 bases and J by 2 bases, and 12 bases separated the two germline ends. The CDR3 contains 15 residues. The germline CDR1 and CDR2 sequences are LNHNV and YYDKDF (reference sequence).

V is TRBV20-1 and J is TRBJ2-3; 9 positions match TRBD2. Germline trimming cut 6 bases from V and 0 bases from J; bases unmatched to any gene: 10. Germline-derived CDR1 and CDR2 are DFQATT and SNEGSKA (reference sequence). The CDR3 is 16 amino acids. The CDR3 DNA is TGCAGTGCCATTGGGAGACTAGCGGATAGCACAGATACGCAGTATTTT. Translated: CSAIGRLADSTDTQYF.

The chain carries TRBV9 and TRBJ2-1; 7 bases map to TRBD2. Germline CDR1 reads SGDLS; CDR2 reads YYNGEE. The CDR3 is made up of 14 amino acids. V was pared by 2 bases and J by 7 bases, with 6 bases of the junction left unmatched. The CDR3 DNA reads TGTGCCAGCAGCGTGGCGGGGGTCTCGAATGAGCAGTTCTTC. It encodes CASSVAGVSNEQFF.

In this sample, this clonotype turned up a few times. The J gene is TRBJ1-6, the V gene TRBV27, with no clear D. The ends were cut back, 4 bases at V and 4 bases at J, with 11 bases in the middle. Germline CDR1 and CDR2: MNHEY and SMNVEV (reference sequence). The length of the CDR3 is 15 residues. The CDR3 nucleotides read TGTGCCAGCAGTTCCGGCACGAGTTATAATTCACCCCTCCACTTT. Translating gives CASSSGTSYNSPLHF.

At least ten counts were recorded for this clonotype. V usage is TRBV7-2 and J usage is TRBJ1-6; the match to TRBD1 covers 7 bases. V lost 3 bases to trimming and J lost 9 bases; unmatched junction nucleotides: 5. Germline lookup yields CDR1 SGHTA and CDR2 FQGNSA. The CDR3 is 14 amino acids. This CDR3 is CASSLGDSASPLHF. The CDR3 DNA is TGTGCCAGCAGCTTGGGGGACAGTGCTTCACCCCTCCACTTT. Combining the CDR3 with reference TRBV7-2 and TRBJ1-6 gives the whole variable domain GAGVSQSPSNKVTEKGKDVELRCDPISGHTALYWYRQSLGQGLEFLIYFQGNSAPDKSGLPSDRFSAERTGGSVSTLTIQRTQQEDSAVYLCASSLGDSASPLHFGNGTRLTVT.

This clonotype was seen a handful of times. This chain joins TRBV12-3 or TRBV12-4 and TRBJ1-1, with TRBD1 matching over 7 bases. The CDR3 has 14 amino acids. V trimming: 3 bases; J trimming: 4 bases; junction bases outside the gene matches: 5. This CDR3 reads CASSFAAGGTEAFF. CDR3 in DNA: TGTGCCAGCAGTTTCGCCGCAGGGGGCACTGAAGCTTTCTTT.

The CDR3 nucleotides read TGTGCCAGTAGAGGAACACAGACGGCTAATTCACCCCTCCACTTT. This encodes CASRGTQTANSPLHF. J is TRBJ1-6 and V is TRBV19; the D is unclear. CDR1 LNHDA and CDR2 SQIVND come from the germline V gene (reference sequence). V gave up 6 bases and J gave up 6 bases, with 15 bases separating them. The CDR3 is 15 residues long.

This sequence joins TRBV20-1 and TRBJ1-6, with D possibly being TRBD1 (5 bases). Trimming pared 1 base from V and 14 bases from J, leaving 18 bases between. Germline V gene sequence: CDR1 DFQATT, CDR2 SNEGSKA (reference sequence). The CDR3 contains 14 residues. CDR3 bases: TGCAGTGCTAGAGTGCAGGGAGAGTTTTTAACCCTCCACTTT. As protein: CSARVQGEFLTLHF.

This chain joins TRBV6-5 and TRBJ2-3, with unresolved D. Germline loops: CDR1 MNHEY, CDR2 SVGAGI. With 0 bases removed from V and 3 bases from J, the gap between germline ends came to 10 bases. The CDR3 runs 15 residues. The chain's CDR3 is CASSYSVLVTDTQYF. CDR3 nucleotides: TGTGCCAGCAGTTACTCGGTACTCGTTACAGATACGCAGTATTTT.